These 4 T cell receptor beta chains were sequenced from one sample in a study of hypomethylating agent response in myelodysplastic syndrome. Some clones are missing from TCRdb's copy, which holds only in-frame ones; the method was immunoSEQ multiplex PCR. The repertoire holds 990 or so clones, with about 81% as singletons. The material was bone marrow, obtained before or after starting hypomethylating agent treatment for myelodysplastic syndrome (not recorded which). These receptor sequences come from a human donor with myelodysplastic syndrome.

The genes are TRBV2 and TRBJ1-1; D uncertain. Trimming left V 3 bases short and J 1 base short, with 6 bases between. Germline V CDR1 and CDR2: SNHLY, FYNNEI. This CDR3 has 13 residues. The CDR3 nucleotides are TGTGCCAGCAGTGACAGGAGGAACACTGAAGCTTTCTTT. Protein: CASSDRRNTEAFF.

V usage is TRBV6-4 and J usage is TRBJ2-3; 9 bases agree with TRBD2. This CDR3 has 14 residues. The germline V gene has CDR1 MRHNA and CDR2 SNTAGT. J was trimmed by 3 bases and V by 5 bases; bases with no gene match: 3. CDR3 bases: TGTGCCAGCAGTTTAGCGGGAGCTACAGATACGCAGTATTTT. Its protein product is CASSLAGATDTQYF.

The chain has TRBV19 and TRBJ2-1; D is unresolved. The V end was cut by 4 bases, the J end by 3 bases, with 4 bases between. CDR3 length: 12 amino acids. Germline-derived CDR1 and CDR2 are LNHDA and SQIVND (reference sequence). CDR3 in amino acids: CASSNSYNEQFF. The CDR3 DNA follows: TGTGCCAGTAGTAACAGCTACAATGAGCAGTTCTTC.

The gene calls are TRBV6-5 and TRBJ2-1; no reliable D call. The V gene lost 6 bases and the J gene lost 7 bases, with 13 bases spanning the gap. CDR1 is MNHEY and CDR2 is SVGAGI in the germline V gene. This CDR3 is 13 amino acids long. CDR3 in DNA: TGTGCCAGCAGCCTCCCCCCTAGGAATGAGCAGTTCTTC. Encoded protein: CASSLPPRNEQFF.